Described below is a single T cell receptor beta chain sequence and its context. The target antigen is unknown. The data were obtained in a study of T cell responses to AZD1222 COVID-19 vaccine. Study information: Second doses that came at about 4 or about 12 weeks were put together. Study findings and constraints: Targets within unmutated variant regions were reportedly found for nearly half of spike-specific TCRs. Baseline seropositivity characterized only six AZD1222 recipients. The breadth and depth of Spike-specific TCRs increased once two AZD1222 doses had been given.

Method: immunoSEQ multiplex PCR; TCRdb's copy keeps in-frame clones and lacks some. The sample contains some 130,000 clones, roughly nine tenths of which appear only once. Trimming took 2 bases from V and 11 from J, leaving 16 bases between them. CDR1 is SGHTA, CDR2 FQGTGA, per germline. The CDR3 spans 14 residues. Here the sequenced sample was peripheral blood, taken on day 0 of AZD1222 vaccination. The origin of this receptor is an adult in good health. The rearrangement uses TRBV7-3 and TRBJ1-3; no clear D gene. This chain's CDR3 is CASSLQSAGSPIYF. CDR3 bases: TGTGCCAGCAGCTTACAAAGTGCGGGATCACCCATATATTTT.